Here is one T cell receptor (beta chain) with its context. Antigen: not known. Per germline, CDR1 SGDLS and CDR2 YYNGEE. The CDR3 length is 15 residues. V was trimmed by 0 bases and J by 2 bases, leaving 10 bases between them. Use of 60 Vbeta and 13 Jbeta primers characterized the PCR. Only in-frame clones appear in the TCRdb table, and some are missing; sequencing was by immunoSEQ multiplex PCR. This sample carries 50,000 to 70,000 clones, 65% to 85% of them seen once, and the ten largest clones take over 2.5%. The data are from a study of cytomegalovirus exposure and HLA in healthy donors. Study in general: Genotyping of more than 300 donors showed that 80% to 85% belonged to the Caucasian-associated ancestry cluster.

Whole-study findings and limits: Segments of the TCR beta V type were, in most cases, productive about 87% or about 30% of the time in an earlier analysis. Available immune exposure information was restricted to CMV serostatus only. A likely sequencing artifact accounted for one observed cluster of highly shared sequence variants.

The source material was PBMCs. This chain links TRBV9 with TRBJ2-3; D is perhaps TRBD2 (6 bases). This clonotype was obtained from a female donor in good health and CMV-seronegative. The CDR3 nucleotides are TGTGCCAGCAGCGTAGACGGCGGGGCCACAGATACGCAGTATTTT. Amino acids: CASSVDGGATDTQYF.